This T cell receptor beta chain was profiled in a study of graft-versus-host responses after intestinal transplantation. Study overall: Multivisceral, liver-intestinal, or isolated intestinal transplants were performed in recipients. Whole-study results and caveats: Detection of GvH clones occurred in recipient marrow, and some had their first appearance in ileum or blood.

This sample's time point: postoperative day 105 after intestinal transplantation (dayNNNN = postoperative day). Tissue processing of the graft released intraepithelial and lamina propria lymphocytes from it. TCRdb's copy holds only in-frame clones and misses some; the assay was immunoSEQ multiplex PCR. The sample lists 3,500 to 4,500 clones, roughly 71% seen once, with roughly 6.9% in the top ten. With regard to this clone: As yet, its antigen is unknown.

This CDR3 has 14 residues. The germline CDR1 and CDR2 sequences are LNHDA and SQIVND (reference sequence). V lost 1 base and J 5 bases, leaving 11 bases between the germline ends. The chain links TRBV19 to TRBJ2-5; TRBD2 might be the D (7 bases). The sequencing here drew on ileum tissue, taken 105 days after intestinal transplantation. The sequence was collected from a human patient who received an intestinal transplant, so some T cells may come from the graft donor. The CDR3 nucleotides are TGTGCCAGTAGTATAGCGGGGGGCCCTGAGACCCAGTACTTC. Protein: CASSIAGGPETQYF.